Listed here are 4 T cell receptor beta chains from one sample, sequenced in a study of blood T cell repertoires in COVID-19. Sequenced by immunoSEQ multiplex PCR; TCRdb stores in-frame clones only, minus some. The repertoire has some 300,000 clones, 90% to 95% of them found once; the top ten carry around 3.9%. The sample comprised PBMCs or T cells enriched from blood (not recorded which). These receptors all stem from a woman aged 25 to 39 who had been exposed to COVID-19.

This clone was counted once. The CDR3 bases are TGTGCCAGCAGGCAAACAACAGATACGCAGTATTTT. Translated: CASRQTTDTQYF. V usage is TRBV6-6 and J usage is TRBJ2-3; D remains ambiguous. Germline V CDR1 and CDR2: MNHNY, SVGAGI (reference sequence). Trimming stripped 6 bases from V and 3 bases from J, with 7 bases between. CDR3 length: 12 amino acids.

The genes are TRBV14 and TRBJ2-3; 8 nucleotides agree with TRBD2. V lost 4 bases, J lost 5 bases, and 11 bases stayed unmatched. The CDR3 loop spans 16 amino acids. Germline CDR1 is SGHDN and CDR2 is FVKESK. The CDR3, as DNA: TGTGCCAGCAGCCCTCGGGGGGGCACGTGGGTAGATACGCAGTATTTT. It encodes CASSPRGGTWVDTQYF.

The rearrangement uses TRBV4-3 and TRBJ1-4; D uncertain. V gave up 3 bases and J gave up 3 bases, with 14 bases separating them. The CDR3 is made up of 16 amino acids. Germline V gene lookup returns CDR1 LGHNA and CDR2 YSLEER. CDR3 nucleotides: TGCGCCAGCAGCCAGCAAGTCGGGGTAGCTAATGAAAAACTGTTTTTT. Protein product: CASSQQVGVANEKLFF.

This CDR3 reads CASSDGGGQNIQYF. CDR3 nucleotides: TGTGCCAGCAGTGACGGCGGGGGCCAAAACATTCAGTACTTC. The chain uses TRBV6-4 and TRBJ2-4; a possible D gene is TRBD2 (7 bases). V was cut by 2 bases and J by 5 bases, with 10 bases left in between. The CDR3 spans 14 residues. Germline CDR1 MRHNA, CDR2 SNTAGT.